This T cell receptor (beta chain) was profiled in a study of blood T cell repertoires in COVID-19. For the study at large: Acute and convalescent COVID-19 samples came from the United States, Italy and Spain. The analysed material was cDNA or gDNA that came from T cells, B-cell-depleted T cells, or PBMCs.

V lost 4 bases to trimming and J lost 13 bases; unmatched junction nucleotides: 13. Germline-derived CDR1 and CDR2 are PRHDT and FYEKMQ (reference sequence). There are 13 residues in the CDR3. Original analysis: From reference gene primer amplification, estimates of nucleated cell counts were derived. Clones were read by immunoSEQ multiplex PCR, and TCRdb kept only the in-frame ones, dropping some. D and trimming come from the DNA, and the V and J calls and clone size come from that table. The sample shows some 220,000 clones, around 85% of them seen only once. The sequenced material came from peripheral blood. This clonotype was obtained from a woman aged 60 to 75 with active or convalescent COVID-19. The V call is TRBV13, the J call TRBJ2-7; 7 nucleotides align to TRBD2. The CDR3 bases are TGTGCCAGCAGCTCGCGGCCGCGGCGGGAGTTATACTTC. Its protein product is CASSSRPRRELYF.